The clone carrying this T cell receptor beta chain showed up just a few times. The antigen is unknown. The CDR3 is 15 amino acids. Trimming at V came to 2 bases and at J to 6 bases, leaving 5 bases not matched to a gene. Germline assignment: CDR1 MNHEY and CDR2 SMNVEV (reference sequence). This sample is drawn from a study of identical twins. General study points: Weaker excess twin sharing was seen among beta out-of-frame sequences. Twin pairs' shared out-of-frame alpha sequences were enriched in low generation probability. Within cord blood, abundant beta clonotypes carried fewer insertions, but memory repertoires showed no such trend.

Carrying unique molecular identifiers, the cDNA also gained a universal primer site through template switching. TCRdb re-called the 5' RACE reads through MiXCR, storing one row per CDR3 protein. The table shows 1.5 million to 2 million distinct CDR3 sequences, with about 32% occurring only once. The sample was cord blood. This receptor was obtained from a newborn girl in good health. The chain is built from TRBV27 and TRBJ2-1; 9 nucleotides align to TRBD1. The CDR3 bases are TGTGCCAGCAGTTTAGGGCCGACAGGGGGCAATGAGCAGTTCTTC. It translates to CASSLGPTGGNEQFF.